In this sample, the clone carrying this TCR beta chain turned up many times. The antigen remains unidentified. This specimen comes from a study of early T cells in non-severe SARS-CoV-2 infection. In the study overall: From unsorted whole blood, bulk RNA was sequenced, and the chains remained unpaired. Whole-study results and caveats: VDJdb matches were skewed toward anti-spike CD8 T cell responses.

Individual cDNA molecules were tagged with unique molecular identifiers. TCRdb ran MiXCR on the 5' RACE reads and lists one entry per CDR3 protein. The data hold tens of thousands of distinct CDR3 sequences, with around 9% observed a single time. Germline V gives CDR1 SEHNR, CDR2 FQNEAQ (reference sequence). Trimming removed 1 base from V and 7 bases from J, with 14 bases in between. This CDR3 is built from 14 residues. Material: whole blood. V gene TRBV7-9 combines with J gene TRBJ2-7; D is unresolved. This sequence originates from an adult who was a healthcare worker with PCR-confirmed SARS-CoV-2 infection or an uninfected control (not recorded which). CDR3 coding DNA: TGTGCCAGCAGCTTAGAGCGCAGCTATTGGGAGCAGTACTTC. It yields the protein CASSLERSYWEQYF.